This TCR beta chain appears in the sequencing data of a study of spatial heterogeneity in lung cancer. This clonotype was seen more than once but under ten times. Specified time point: sample taken at primary tumor resection. Tumor, nontumor lung or frozen PBMC supplied whole RNA, sequenced without sorting. TCRdb reanalysed the 5' RACE reads using MiXCR and keeps one entry per CDR3 protein. Of over 75,000 distinct CDR3 sequences in the sample, approximately 20% are singletons; the top ten hold 5.5% to 7%. CDR1 and CDR2 (germline): MNHEY, SMNVEV (reference sequence). Germline trimming cut 6 bases from V and 5 bases from J; bases unmatched to any gene: 5. The CDR3 has 13 amino acids.

This TCR was sampled from a male donor with early-stage non-small cell lung cancer. The chain uses TRBV27 and TRBJ2-7; 9 positions agree with TRBD1. The material was PBMCs, obtained at surgery. The CDR3 DNA is TGTGCCAGCAGCCTCCGGACAGGGGACGAGCAGTACTTC. Protein product: CASSLRTGDEQYF.